The 4 T cell receptor beta chains given below trace back to one sample, sequenced in a study of T cell responses to AZD1222 COVID-19 vaccine (dated by TCRdb to 2020 to 2023). Libraries came from the immunoSEQ multiplex PCR assay. Entries here come from immuneACCESS through TCRdb and include only in-frame sequences with V and J called. Some clones fail to appear in such tables; in the studies checked, an unresolved V gene covers under half of the shortfall, and the cause of the remainder is unknown. This sample has tens of thousands of clones in its table, and 70% to 90% of those were observed once. The ten most abundant clones make up approximately 30% of the sample. The time point label, read with the paper, signifies: about 28 days (+/-7) after the second vaccine dose. The source was peripheral blood, collected 28 days after the second AZD1222 dose. These TCRs come from an adult who received the AZD1222 COVID-19 vaccine.

The chain is built from TRBV4-2 and TRBJ1-2, with D perhaps matching TRBD1 (6 bases). This CDR3 is built from 14 residues. Germline CDR1 is LGHNA and CDR2 is YNFKEQ. Trimming left V 0 bases short and J 6 bases short, with 11 bases between. For the CDR3, the DNA is TGTGCCAGCAGCCAAGACGGACAGCTCAATGGCTACACCTTC. Its protein product is CASSQDGQLNGYTF.

The rearrangement joins TRBV5-1 to TRBJ2-3; D may match TRBD1 or TRBD2 (6 bases each). The CDR3 extends over 15 amino acids. Deletions cut 4 bases from V and 4 bases from J, with 16 bases between. CDR1 is SGHRS and CDR2 is YFSETQ in the germline V gene. The CDR3 bases are TGCGCCAGCAGCAGACTAGGGGGGCTGGCAGATACGCAGTATTTT. Protein: CASSRLGGLADTQYF. The whole variable domain, remainder taken from reference TRBV5-1 and TRBJ2-3, is KAGVTQTPRYLIKTRGQQVTLSCSPISGHRSVSWYQQTPGQGLQFLFEYFSETQRNKGNFPGRFSGRQFSNSRSEMNVSTLELGDSALYLCASSRLGGLADTQYFGPGTRLTVL.

The chain employs TRBV4-2 and TRBJ1-2; D remains ambiguous. Germline assignment: CDR1 LGHNA and CDR2 YNFKEQ. The CDR3 covers 17 residues. Trimming removed 0 bases at V and 5 bases at J, with 19 bases between. CDR3 sequence reads: CASSQDKGTPEQYGYTF. The CDR3 DNA follows: TGTGCCAGCAGCCAAGATAAGGGCACCCCGGAGCAGTATGGCTACACCTTC.

This clone appeared a single time. The chain combines TRBV18 with TRBJ2-3; weak D call: TRBD1 (7 bases). Germline CDR1 is KGHSH and CDR2 is LQKENI. Trimming removed 8 bases from V and 2 bases from J, with 17 bases in between. This CDR3 is built from 15 residues. CDR3 coding DNA: TGTGCCAGCCAGGGGGGATCTTCTAACACAGATACGCAGTATTTT. This sequence encodes CASQGGSSNTDTQYF.